One sample yielded the 25 T cell receptor beta chains listed below, sequenced in a study of cytotoxic CD8 clonotypes in ibrutinib-treated CLL. Assay used: immunoSEQ multiplex PCR; TCRdb lists only in-frame clones, some missing. The data hold under 200,000 clones, with 70% to 85% observed a single time. Specimen: PBMCs, collected after 24 months of ibrutinib treatment. Source of these receptors: a human donor with chronic lymphocytic leukemia.

The chain recombines TRBV4-1 with TRBJ2-5; D may be TRBD2 (6 bases). Looked up from germline, CDR1 is MGHRA and CDR2 is YSYEKL. Trimming took 11 bases from V and 1 from J, leaving 17 bases between them. This CDR3 has 14 amino acids. The CDR3 sequence: CAGWEERSQETQYF. Written as DNA, the CDR3 is TGCGCCGGTTGGGAGGAAAGAAGCCAAGAGACCCAGTACTTC.

The genes are TRBV2 and TRBJ2-6; possibly TRBD1 for D (5 bases). The CDR3 covers 16 residues. Germline V gene lookup returns CDR1 SNHLY and CDR2 FYNNEI. The V and J ends lost 10 bases and 0 bases respectively, with 16 bases between them. The CDR3 nucleotides are TGTGCCATAGGGGCATTGGCCCACTCTGGGGCCAACGTCCTGACTTTC. Residues: CAIGALAHSGANVLTF.

The chain joins TRBV28 to TRBJ2-3; D is unresolved. The CDR3 is 12 amino acids. V was shortened by 8 bases and J by 3 bases, with 9 bases between the two germline ends. Per the germline V gene, CDR1 is MDHEN and CDR2 is SYDVKM. The CDR3 sequence: CASSWDTDTQYF. The CDR3 region has the DNA TGTGCCAGCTCCTGGGATACAGATACGCAGTATTTT. The whole variable domain, filled in from reference TRBV28 and TRBJ2-3, reads DVKVTQSSRYLVKRTGEKVFLECVQDMDHENMFWYRQDPGLGLRLIYFSYDVKMKEKGDIPEGYSVSREKKERFSLILESASTNQTSMYLCASSWDTDTQYFGPGTRLTVL.

The chain uses TRBV7-8 and TRBJ1-4; weak D call: TRBD1 (6 bases). This CDR3 has 13 amino acids. Germline CDR1 SGHVS, CDR2 FQNEAQ. The V and J ends lost 5 bases and 8 bases respectively, with 12 bases between them. Here the CDR3 reads CASSKQGSEKLFF. The CDR3 DNA is TGTGCCAGCAGCAAACAGGGATCAGAAAAACTGTTTTTT.

The V and J genes are TRBV7-3 and TRBJ2-1, with 10 bases that match TRBD2. J lost 7 bases, V lost 5 bases, and 5 bases had no gene match. Germline V gene sequence: CDR1 SGHTA, CDR2 FQGTGA. The CDR3 has 14 amino acids. CDR3 sequence reads: CASSSRLAGNEQFF. In DNA form, the CDR3 reads TGTGCCAGCAGCAGTAGACTAGCGGGTAATGAGCAGTTCTTC.

The chain has TRBV30 and TRBJ2-7; D is unresolved. Looked up from germline, CDR1 is GTSNPN and CDR2 is SVGIG (reference sequence). V was clipped by 3 bases and J by 4 bases, with 10 bases between them. This CDR3 spans 12 amino acids. The CDR3 protein is CAWSTQGYEQYF. The CDR3 nucleotides are TGTGCCTGGAGCACCCAAGGATACGAGCAGTACTTC.

V and J are TRBV5-1 and TRBJ2-5; a weak D match, TRBD2 (5 bases). The DNA matches TRBJ2-7 better at its end, which makes the J call doubtful. This CDR3 has 16 residues. CDR1 and CDR2 from the germline V gene are SGHRS and YFSETQ. The CDR3 loop is CASSLDPASTYYEQYF. The DNA for the CDR3 is TGCGCCAGCAGCTTGGACCCAGCTAGCACCTATTACGAGCAGTACTTC.

V and J are TRBV30 and TRBJ2-7; 8 positions agree with TRBD1. CDR1 GTSNPN and CDR2 SVGIG come from the germline V gene (reference sequence). The length of the CDR3 is 16 residues. V lost 4 bases to trimming and J lost 2 bases; unmatched junction nucleotides: 13. This CDR3 reads CAWTPGQARRTYEQYF. In DNA form, the CDR3 reads TGTGCCTGGACCCCGGGACAGGCACGCCGAACCTACGAGCAGTACTTC.

The chain has TRBV6-6 and TRBJ1-2; D not certain. This CDR3 contains 13 residues. Germline lookup yields CDR1 MNHNY and CDR2 SVGAGI (reference sequence). The ends were cut back, 2 bases at V and 8 bases at J, with 12 bases in the middle. The CDR3 here is CASSYAWGDGYTF. CDR3 DNA: TGTGCCAGCAGTTACGCGTGGGGTGACGGCTACACCTTC.

The DNA of the CDR3 is TGCGCCAGTCGGACGGGGCGCCGCACAGATACGCAGTATTTT. It encodes CASRTGRRTDTQYF. The chain couples TRBV5-1 to TRBJ2-3; TRBD1 or TRBD2 may be the D gene (5 bases each). Germline CDR1 SGHRS, CDR2 YFSETQ. Trimming shortened V by 8 bases and J by 1 base, and 14 bases separated the two germline ends. The CDR3 totals 14 residues.

The V and J genes are TRBV7-2 and TRBJ2-5; D ambiguous. The CDR3 has 12 residues. The germline CDR1 and CDR2 sequences are SGHTA and FQGNSA. V lost 3 bases and J lost 0, with 2 bases in between. CDR3 amino acids: CASSFNQETQYF. CDR3 sequence (DNA): TGTGCCAGCAGCTTTAACCAAGAGACCCAGTACTTC.

V and J are TRBV6-5 and TRBJ2-2; weak D call: TRBD2 (6 bases). There are 13 residues in the CDR3. V lost 6 bases, J lost 3 bases, and 8 bases lay in between. Per germline, CDR1 MNHEY and CDR2 SVGAGI. CDR3 in amino acids: CASREGYTGELFF. The CDR3 DNA sequence: TGTGCCAGCAGGGAGGGGTACACCGGGGAGCTGTTTTTT.

The gene calls are TRBV28 and TRBJ2-7; D is unresolved. Germline CDR1 MDHEN, CDR2 SYDVKM. V gave up 5 bases and J gave up 2 bases, with 19 bases separating them. CDR3 length: 16 residues. This CDR3 is CASSQPVLRPPYEQYF. Here the CDR3 DNA reads TGTGCCAGCAGTCAGCCCGTCCTTAGGCCACCCTACGAGCAGTACTTC.

This sequence joins TRBV21-1 and TRBJ2-5; the table names TRBD1, a call not compared with the DNA. TRBV21-1 is a recognized pseudogene. This CDR3 comprises 19 residues. The CDR3 nucleotides are TGTGCCAGCAGCAAAGCGAACAGGACAAAAAATTTACTCCAAGAGACCCAGTACTTC. Its translation is CASSKANRTKNLLQETQYF.

This sequence joins TRBV18 and TRBJ1-1; TRBD1 is a possible D gene (5 bases). The CDR3 sequence is 14 residues long. Germline V CDR1 and CDR2: KGHSH, LQKENI. V lost 3 bases and J 5 bases, leaving 13 bases between the germline ends. The CDR3 DNA reads as TGTGCCAGCTCACCCGACCCTGGGGGGACTGAAGCTTTCTTT. The encoded protein is CASSPDPGGTEAFF.

The CDR3 spells CASSEAELARLSYEQYF. CDR3 bases: TGTGCCAGCAGTGAAGCGGAGCTAGCGAGACTCTCCTACGAGCAGTACTTC. This rearrangement joins TRBV6-1 to TRBJ2-7, with D maybe TRBD2 (6 bases). CDR1 and CDR2 (germline): MNHNS, SASEGT. V dropped 0 bases and J dropped 0 bases, with 15 bases sitting between them. The CDR3 consists of 17 residues.

The chain links TRBV6-4 to TRBJ1-5; the match to TRBD1 covers 10 bases. V trimming: 4 bases; J trimming: 5 bases; junction bases outside the gene matches: 5. CDR3 length: 15 amino acids. The V gene's germline CDR1 is MRHNA and CDR2 SNTAGT. The CDR3: CASSVTGTGDQPQHF. CDR3 bases: TGTGCCAGCAGTGTTACCGGGACAGGGGATCAGCCCCAGCATTTT.

J is TRBJ2-1 and V is TRBV6-5; D unclear. The CDR3 is made up of 16 amino acids. V gave up 3 bases and J gave up 0 bases, with 12 bases separating them. CDR1 is MNHEY and CDR2 is SVGAGI in the germline V gene. The CDR3 region is CASSYDVVNSYNEQFF. The CDR3 DNA sequence: TGTGCCAGCAGTTATGACGTGGTAAACTCCTACAATGAGCAGTTCTTC.

The chain employs TRBV7-9 and TRBJ1-2; the D gene is possibly TRBD1 (6 bases). The germline CDR1 and CDR2 sequences are SEHNR and FQNEAQ (reference sequence). V lost 5 bases, J lost 4 bases, and 14 bases lay in between. This CDR3 is 14 amino acids long. The CDR3 region has the DNA TGTGCCAGCAGCCTCGAGGACAGCATCTATGGCTACACCTTC. Translating gives CASSLEDSIYGYTF.

To note about this clone: This CDR3 is also generated by other DNA sequences in the sample. The chain has TRBV5-1 and TRBJ2-3; 7 positions agree with TRBD2. CDR3 length: 16 amino acids. V dropped 0 bases and J dropped 0; count of bases not matched to a gene: 4. Germline CDR1 is SGHRS and CDR2 is YFSETQ. This CDR3 reads CASSLGLAASTDTQYF. CDR3 DNA sequence: TGCGCCAGCAGCTTGGGGCTAGCGGCTAGCACAGATACGCAGTATTTT.

The chain combines TRBV18 with TRBJ1-2; 7 nucleotides agree with TRBD1. J lost 2 bases, V lost 6 bases, and 9 bases had no gene match. The CDR3 runs to 15 residues. In germline, CDR1 is KGHSH, CDR2 LQKENI. This chain's CDR3 is CASSTIGGLNYGYTF. In DNA form, the CDR3 reads TGTGCCAGCTCTACCATAGGGGGCTTAAACTATGGCTACACCTTC.

The chain combines TRBV7-9 with TRBJ2-3, with a tentative D call TRBD2 (6 bases). Trimming shortened V by 6 bases and J by 0 bases, and 10 bases separated the two germline ends. CDR3 length: 14 residues. Germline CDR1 SEHNR, CDR2 FQNEAQ (reference sequence). CDR3 nucleotide sequence: TGTGCCAGCAGGACCAGCGGGAGCACAGATACGCAGTATTTT. Protein: CASRTSGSTDTQYF.

This chain uses TRBV27 with TRBJ1-5; D gene ambiguous. V was pared by 3 bases and J by 0 bases, with 9 bases between. The CDR3 loop spans 15 amino acids. CDR1 and CDR2 (germline): MNHEY, SMNVEV (reference sequence). The CDR3 region has the DNA TGTGCCAGCAGTTTTCGAGAAAATAGCAATCAGCCCCAGCATTTT. Amino acid sequence: CASSFRENSNQPQHF.

The CDR3 loop reads CASSKDWEVNTEAFF. The DNA of the CDR3 is TGTGCCAGCAGCAAAGACTGGGAAGTGAACACTGAAGCTTTCTTT. This chain connects TRBV7-3 to TRBJ1-1; D gene uncertain. The V gene lost 5 bases and the J gene lost 0 bases, with 13 bases spanning the gap. The germline V gene has CDR1 SGHTA and CDR2 FQGTGA. The CDR3 has 15 residues.

V and J are TRBV7-9 and TRBJ1-5, with 8 bases that match TRBD1. Germline lookup yields CDR1 SEHNR and CDR2 FQNEAQ (reference sequence). This CDR3 is built from 14 residues. J was trimmed by 4 bases and V by 3 bases; bases with no gene match: 2. For the CDR3, the DNA is TGTGCCAGCAGCTTGGGACAGGAGAATCAGCCCCAGCATTTT. Protein product: CASSLGQENQPQHF.